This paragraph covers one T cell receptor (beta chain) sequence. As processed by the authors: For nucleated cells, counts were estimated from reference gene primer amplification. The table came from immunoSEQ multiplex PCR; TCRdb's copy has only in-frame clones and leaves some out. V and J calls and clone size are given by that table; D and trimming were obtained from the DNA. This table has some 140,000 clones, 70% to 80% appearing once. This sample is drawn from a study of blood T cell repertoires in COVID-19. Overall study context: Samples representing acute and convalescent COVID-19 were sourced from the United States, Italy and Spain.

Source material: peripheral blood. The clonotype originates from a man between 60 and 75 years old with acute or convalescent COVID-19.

The CDR3 nucleotides read TGTGCCAGCAGCCTCGAGGAGGTCGATGAGCAGTTCTTC. Residues: CASSLEEVDEQFF. This chain connects TRBV7-9 to TRBJ2-1, with D tentatively TRBD2 (5 bases). The CDR3 spans 13 residues. Germline assignment: CDR1 SEHNR and CDR2 FQNEAQ (reference sequence). V was pared by 5 bases and J by 8 bases, with 13 bases between. Full variable domain (missing parts from reference TRBV7-9 and TRBJ2-1): DTGVSQNPRHKITKRGQNVTFRCDPISEHNRLYWYRQTLGQGPEFLTYFQNEAQLEKSRLLSDRFSAERPKGSFSTLEIQRTEQGDSAMYLCASSLEEVDEQFFGPGTRLTVL.